A selection of T cell receptor beta chains follows, all from one sample in a study of OX40 agonist ivuxolimab in advanced cancers. Using immunoSEQ multiplex PCR, the repertoire was profiled, and TCRdb retains in-frame clones only, with some absent. The table lists 36,000 or so clones, roughly 81% of them singletons. Material: CD4+ or CD8+ T cells sorted from blood, obtained in a trial of the OX40 agonist ivuxolimab. The receptor set was obtained from an adult with an advanced solid tumor such as melanoma, head and neck, liver or kidney cancer. Both conserved end residues are part of each CDR3. The D gene is left open where the match is weak. Rows may omit the clone size; those that give it use once, few, many or a size class.

TRBV19	TRBD1	.	TRBJ2-6	CASSKNPGQSAFSISGANVLTF	TGTGCCAGTAGTAAAAATCCGGGACAGTCAGCATTTTCCATCTCTGGGGCCAACGTCCTGACTTTC
TRBV5-1	TRBD1	.	TRBJ1-1	CASSLQGEMRTEAFF	TGCGCCAGCAGCTTACAGGGGGAAATGCGCACTGAAGCTTTCTTT
TRBV19	.	.	TRBJ2-7	CASSLGLGNIYEQYF	TGTGCCAGTAGTTTAGGACTTGGTAACATATACGAGCAGTACTTC
TRBV27	TRBD2	.	TRBJ2-2	CASSPYTSGKSGFGELFF	TGTGCCAGCAGTCCGTACACTAGCGGGAAAAGTGGATTCGGGGAGCTGTTTTTT
TRBV5-5	.	.	TRBJ2-2	CASSVDINTGELFF	TGTGCCAGCAGCGTGGACATTAACACCGGGGAGCTGTTTTTT
TRBV7-8	.	.	TRBJ1-5	CASSLEGQPQHF	TGTGCCAGCAGCTTAGAGGGTCAGCCCCAGCATTTT
TRBV7-2	.	.	TRBJ2-1	CASSLVISSGLSTNEQFF	TGTGCCAGCAGCTTAGTTATTTCGTCCGGACTTAGTACAAATGAGCAGTTCTTC
TRBV11-2	.	.	TRBJ2-1	CASSLSLGTQGTSNEQFF	TGTGCCAGCAGCTTATCGCTCGGGACCCAGGGGACATCCAATGAGCAGTTCTTC
TRBV6-6	TRBD2	.	TRBJ2-7	CASRPSGVVYEQYF	TGTGCCAGCAGGCCAAGCGGGGTCGTCTACGAGCAGTACTTC
TRBV6-1	.	.	TRBJ2-3	CASSEPRGLRSTDTQYF	TGTGCCAGCAGTGAACCAAGAGGGCTCCGGAGCACAGATACGCAGTATTTT
TRBV19	.	.	TRBJ1-2	CASSIESWTGTSYGYTF	TGTGCCAGTAGTATAGAGAGTTGGACGGGTACCTCCTATGGCTACACCTTC
TRBV10-3	TRBD2	.	TRBJ2-7	CAISDRGGENYYEQYF	TGTGCCATCAGTGATCGGGGGGGAGAGAATTACTACGAGCAGTACTTC
TRBV11-2	.	once	TRBJ1-2	CASSLDPLLGRYGYTF	TGTGCCAGCAGCTTAGACCCCCTCTTAGGGAGGTATGGCTACACCTTC
TRBV6-1	.	.	TRBJ2-1	CASIPLVNEQFF	TGTGCCAGCATTCCCTTAGTGAATGAGCAGTTCTTC
TRBV30	.	.	TRBJ1-5	CAWSGSSNQPQHF	TGTGCCTGGAGCGGTTCCAGCAATCAGCCCCAGCATTTT
TRBV29-1	.	few	TRBJ2-3	CSVVGAALLQYF	TGCAGCGTTGTAGGGGCCGCCCTACTGCAGTATTTT
TRBV6-5	TRBD2	.	TRBJ2-7	CASSSGLAGGQYF	TGTGCCAGCAGTTCCGGACTAGCGGGAGGGCAGTACTTC
TRBV5-1	.	.	TRBJ2-3	CASRSGQSRTDTQYF	TGCGCCAGCAGGTCGGGCCAGTCTCGCACAGATACGCAGTATTTT
TRBV18	TRBD1	.	TRBJ1-2	CASSQGQGEGYTF	TGTGCCAGCTCACAAGGACAGGGTGAGGGCTACACCTTC
TRBV6-5	.	.	TRBJ1-6	CASFGGPSSPLHF	TGTGCCAGCTTCGGGGGACCCTCATCACCCCTCCACTTT
TRBV7-9	TRBD1	.	TRBJ1-5	CATQGGGNQPQHF	TGTGCCACCCAGGGGGGGGGCAATCAGCCCCAGCATTTT
TRBV6-4	.	once	TRBJ1-4	CASSSSRGRQLFF	TGTGCCAGCAGTTCTTCAAGGGGAAGGCAACTGTTTTTT
TRBV19	.	.	TRBJ2-1	CASSMVGEQFF	TGTGCCAGTAGTATGGTGGGTGAGCAGTTCTTC
TRBV11-2	TRBD2	.	TRBJ2-1	CASSLGLANNEQFF	TGTGCCAGCAGCTTGGGACTAGCGAACAATGAGCAGTTCTTC
TRBV9	.	.	TRBJ1-3	CASSVVDSYSGNTIYF	TGTGCCAGCAGCGTAGTGGACAGCTACTCTGGAAACACCATATATTTT
TRBV7-9	.	once	TRBJ1-4	CASSSGSGDLIEKLFF	TGTGCCAGCAGCTCCGGATCGGGGGACCTCATAGAAAAACTGTTTTTT
TRBV28	.	.	TRBJ1-4	CASSGGGEKLFF	TGTGCCAGCAGTGGGGGCGGAGAAAAACTGTTTTTT
TRBV5-1	.	.	TRBJ2-6	CASSLYSPRSGANVLTF	TGCGCCAGCAGCTTGTACAGCCCTCGCTCTGGGGCCAACGTCCTGACTTTC
TRBV5-5	TRBD1	.	TRBJ2-5	CASSFIKGAGDETQYF	TGTGCCAGCAGCTTCATTAAGGGGGCAGGAGATGAGACCCAGTACTTC
TRBV5-1	.	.	TRBJ2-7	CASSLYTGYEQYF	TGCGCCAGCAGCTTGTACACAGGCTACGAGCAGTACTTC
TRBV11-2	.	.	TRBJ2-2	CASSPRSGSNTGELFF	TGTGCCAGCAGCCCCCGGTCAGGGTCGAACACCGGGGAGCTGTTTTTT
TRBV7-2	.	.	TRBJ1-4	CASSSEGRVTNEKLFF	TGTGCCAGCAGCTCGGAGGGGAGGGTAACTAATGAAAAACTGTTTTTT
TRBV5-1	.	.	TRBJ2-7	CASSLGPRNSYEQYF	TGCGCCAGCAGCTTGGGGCCGCGGAACTCCTACGAGCAGTACTTC
TRBV5-4	.	.	TRBJ2-3	CASSQPGPRSTDTQYF	TGTGCCAGCAGCCAACCGGGTCCCCGTTCCACAGATACGCAGTATTTT
TRBV28	.	.	TRBJ1-4	CASSLRGEMDEKLFF	TGTGCCAGCAGTTTAAGGGGGGAAATGGATGAAAAACTGTTTTTT
TRBV19	TRBD2	.	TRBJ2-7	CASSILAGVLYEQYF	TGTGCCAGTAGTATCCTAGCGGGAGTGCTGTACGAGCAGTACTTC
TRBV2	.	few	TRBJ1-2	CASSGSAYGYTF	TGTGCCAGCAGTGGCTCGGCATATGGCTACACCTTC
TRBV7-9	.	few	TRBJ2-5	CASSLQETQYF	TGTGCCAGCAGCTTACAGGAGACCCAGTACTTC
TRBV28	.	.	TRBJ2-7	CASRTRDGPTYEQYF	TGTGCCAGCAGGACGAGGGACGGGCCAACCTACGAGCAGTACTTC
TRBV28	TRBD1	.	TRBJ1-2	CASRQGANYGYTF	TGTGCCTCACGACAGGGGGCTAACTATGGCTACACCTTC
TRBV11-2	.	.	TRBJ2-4	CASSSSILAKNIQYF	TGTGCCAGCAGCTCCTCTATCTTAGCCAAAAACATTCAGTACTTC
TRBV14	TRBD1	.	TRBJ2-1	CASSQGLGTGKRNEQFF	TGTGCCAGCAGCCAAGGATTAGGGACAGGGAAGCGCAATGAGCAGTTCTTC
TRBV6-1	.	few	TRBJ2-7	CASSDPFLARYEQYF	TGTGCCAGCAGCGACCCCTTCTTGGCCCGCTACGAGCAGTACTTC
TRBV7-2	TRBD1	large	TRBJ1-5	CASSLEQGLNQPQHF	TGTGCCAGCAGCTTAGAACAGGGGTTAAATCAGCCCCAGCATTTT
TRBV5-6	TRBD1	.	TRBJ1-2	CASSLFGTGGKLGYTF	TGTGCCAGCAGCTTGTTCGGGACAGGGGGCAAACTCGGCTACACCTTC
TRBV27	.	.	TRBJ1-2	CASSYGPNYGYTF	TGTGCCAGCAGTTATGGGCCAAACTATGGCTACACCTTC
TRBV6-1	.	.	TRBJ2-3	CASSLAPHTDTQYF	TGTGCCAGCAGTTTAGCCCCGCACACAGATACGCAGTATTTT
TRBV28	.	.	TRBJ1-2	CASSFSSGYTF	TGTGCCAGCAGTTTTAGTTCTGGCTACACCTTC
TRBV30	.	.	TRBJ2-5	CAWSRGAAPQETQYF	TGTGCCTGGAGTAGGGGGGCGGCACCCCAAGAGACCCAGTACTTC